Included here is one T cell receptor beta chain sequence, with context. Its cognate antigen has yet to be identified. The data were taken from a study of Tregs in tolerant kidney transplant recipients (dated by TCRdb to the late 2010s). At the level of the whole study: The transplants used related donors along with nonmyeloablative bone marrow transplantation, and in the human trials mixed chimerism was transient. TCRbeta sequencing was used in the study to identify donor-specific regulatory T cells before combined kidney and bone marrow transplantation, and the identified cells were then tracked after transplant. The full study reports these points: Biological reproducibility was not examined directly, but technical replication error appeared to be minimal. Donor-specific Treg expansion was found to exceed global Treg expansion in tolerant patients, suggesting antigen-driven rather than nonspecific expansion. Because only a small number of patients were included, the study had limitations, and the results will need to be validated in larger populations as well as under other immunosuppression protocols. Expanding Tregs with activated donor B cells appeared to identify the most biologically relevant and donor-specific TCRbeta repertoire. For some patients the PCR primers changed over time, which made it impossible to compare the samples from those patients at the nucleotide level.

The time point label here, explained by the study, means: blood sample drawn before combined kidney and bone marrow transplant. Thawed PBMCs were FACS-sorted into unstimulated Tregs (CD4+CD25+CD127-), CD4+ non-Tregs (CD4+CD25-), CD4 cells and CD8 cells. The patients were a few recipients of combined kidney and bone marrow transplants from the ITN036ST trial, and samples were available only from these trial subjects. Healthy control blood was processed to PBMCs by Ficoll density gradient and cryopreserved, and patient PBMCs were collected before and after transplant. For TCRbeta CDR3 sequencing, genomic DNA was extracted from sorted cells using the QIAGEN DNeasy Blood and Tissue Kit. Through immunoSEQ, high-throughput TCRbeta CDR3 sequencing was done commercially, including PCR amplification with internal controls and bias correction. Per the original workflow: A unique productive TCRbeta sequence was defined by the CDR3 nucleotide sequence when primers matched, and otherwise by the CDR3 amino acid sequence together with the Vbeta and Jbeta genes. To correct for sorting error, sequences found in more than one sorted population at a frequency ratio of 2:1 or less were discarded, and the remaining shared sequences were assigned to the population with the higher frequency. A sequence counted as donor-reactive if, in CFSE-low cells, the sequence had a frequency of at least 0.01% and was expanded at least 5-fold compared with unstimulated cells. Jensen-Shannon divergence calculated on the top 100 TCRbeta sequences ranked by frequency was used to measure repertoire divergence. For samples with multiple sequencing runs, sorting error was corrected in each run separately before the runs were combined. The clones in this table, taken by TCRdb from immuneACCESS, are in-frame only. Not every clone is retained; where verified, under half of the shortfall comes from an unresolved V gene, and the cause of the rest is unknown. V and J calls and clone size are given by that table; D and trimming were obtained from the DNA. The sample table gives tens of thousands of clones. The ten largest clones add up to 0.8% to 1% of the sample.

The TCR comes from a human donor who received a combined kidney and bone marrow transplant. This material consisted of CD4+ T cells from blood, taken before the transplant.

CDR3 DNA (partial): TGTGCCAGTAGTCCCTCCCCCTTCGACAGGGGGCTGGGTGACTATGGC. It specifies CASSPSPFDRGLGDYG. The CDR3 as a whole reads CASSPSPFDRGLGDYGYTF. The chain is assembled from TRBV19 and TRBJ1-2; 10 central bases correspond to TRBD1. The sequence runs out 3 residues before the end of the CDR3; the remainder is reconstructed from the germline J gene. Ends trimmed: V by 5 bases, J by 3 bases; bases unmatched to a gene: 18. The CDR3 numbers 19 residues from cysteine through phenylalanine. The CDR3 was read in part: 48 bases, with the frame set at base 1. For CDR1 and CDR2, the germline V gene (reference sequence) lists LNHDA and SQIVND.